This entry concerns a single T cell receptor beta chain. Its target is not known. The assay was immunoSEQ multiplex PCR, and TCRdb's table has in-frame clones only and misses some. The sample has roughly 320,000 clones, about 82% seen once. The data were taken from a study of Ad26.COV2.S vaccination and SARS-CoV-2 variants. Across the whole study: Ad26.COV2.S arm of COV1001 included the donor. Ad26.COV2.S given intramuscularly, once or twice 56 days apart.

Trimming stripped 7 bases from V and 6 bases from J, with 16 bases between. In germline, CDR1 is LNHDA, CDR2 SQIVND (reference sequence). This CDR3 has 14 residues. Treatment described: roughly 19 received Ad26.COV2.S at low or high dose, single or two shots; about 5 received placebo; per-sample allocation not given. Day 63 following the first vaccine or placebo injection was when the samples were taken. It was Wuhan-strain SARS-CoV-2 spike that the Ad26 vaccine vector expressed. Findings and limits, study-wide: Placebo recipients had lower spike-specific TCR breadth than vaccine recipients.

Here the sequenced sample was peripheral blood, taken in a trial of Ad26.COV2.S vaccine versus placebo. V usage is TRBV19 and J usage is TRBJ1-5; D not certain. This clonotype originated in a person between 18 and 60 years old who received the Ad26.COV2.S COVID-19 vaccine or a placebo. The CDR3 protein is CASTTGPFGQPQHF. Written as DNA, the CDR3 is TGTGCCAGTACCACCGGGCCCTTTGGTCAGCCCCAGCATTTT.